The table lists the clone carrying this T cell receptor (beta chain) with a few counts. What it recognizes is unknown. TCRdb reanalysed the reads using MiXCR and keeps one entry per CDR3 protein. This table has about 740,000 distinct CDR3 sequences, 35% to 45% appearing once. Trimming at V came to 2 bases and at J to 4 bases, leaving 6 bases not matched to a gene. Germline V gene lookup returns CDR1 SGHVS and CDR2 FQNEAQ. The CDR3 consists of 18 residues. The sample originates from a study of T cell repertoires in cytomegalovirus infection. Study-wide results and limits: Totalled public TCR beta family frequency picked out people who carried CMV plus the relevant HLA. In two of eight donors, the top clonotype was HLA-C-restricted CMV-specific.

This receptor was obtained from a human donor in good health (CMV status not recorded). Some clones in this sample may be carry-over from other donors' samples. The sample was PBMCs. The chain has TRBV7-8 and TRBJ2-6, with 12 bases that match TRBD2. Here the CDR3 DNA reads TGTGCCAGCAGCTTAACTAGCGGGAGGTTAGGAGGGGCCAACGTCCTGACTTTC. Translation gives CASSLTSGRLGGANVLTF.